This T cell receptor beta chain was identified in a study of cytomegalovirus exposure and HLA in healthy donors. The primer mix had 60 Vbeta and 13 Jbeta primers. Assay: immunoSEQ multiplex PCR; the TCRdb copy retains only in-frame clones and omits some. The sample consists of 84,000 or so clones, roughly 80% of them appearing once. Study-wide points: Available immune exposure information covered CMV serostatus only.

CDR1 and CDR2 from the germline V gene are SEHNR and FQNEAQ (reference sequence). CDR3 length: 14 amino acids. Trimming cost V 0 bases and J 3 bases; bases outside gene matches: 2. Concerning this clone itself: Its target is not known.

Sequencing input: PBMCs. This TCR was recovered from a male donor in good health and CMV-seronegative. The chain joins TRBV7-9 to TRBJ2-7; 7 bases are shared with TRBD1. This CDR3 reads CASSLAHRGYEQYF. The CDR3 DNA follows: TGTGCCAGCAGCTTAGCCCACAGGGGCTACGAGCAGTACTTC.